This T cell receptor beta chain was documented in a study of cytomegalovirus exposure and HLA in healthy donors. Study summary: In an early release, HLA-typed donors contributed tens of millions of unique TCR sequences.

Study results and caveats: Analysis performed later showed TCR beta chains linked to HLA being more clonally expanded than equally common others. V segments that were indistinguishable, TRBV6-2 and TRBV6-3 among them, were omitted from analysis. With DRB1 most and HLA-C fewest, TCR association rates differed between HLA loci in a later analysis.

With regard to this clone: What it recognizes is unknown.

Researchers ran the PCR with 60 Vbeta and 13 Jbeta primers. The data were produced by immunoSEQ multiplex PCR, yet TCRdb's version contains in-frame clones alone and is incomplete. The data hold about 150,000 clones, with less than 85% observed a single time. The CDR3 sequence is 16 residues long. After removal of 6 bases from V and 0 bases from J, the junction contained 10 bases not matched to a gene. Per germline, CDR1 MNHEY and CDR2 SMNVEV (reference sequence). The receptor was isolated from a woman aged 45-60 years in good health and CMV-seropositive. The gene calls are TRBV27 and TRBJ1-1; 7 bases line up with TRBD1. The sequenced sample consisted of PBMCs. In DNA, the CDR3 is TGTGCCAGCAGGTACAGGGGTGGTACCATGAACACTGAAGCTTTCTTT. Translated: CASRYRGGTMNTEAFF.